A single sample gave rise to the 7 T cell receptor beta chains below, sequenced in a study of Tregs in tolerant kidney transplant recipients. Related graft donors supplied nonmyeloablative bone marrow transplants, and mixed chimerism was transient. The method was immunoSEQ multiplex PCR; TCRdb's version includes in-frame clones alone and lacks a portion of them. Seen here are 81,000 or so clones, roughly nine tenths observed once, and the top ten hold 1.5% to 2%. Specimen: CD4+ T cells from blood (PBMCs), collected 24 months after the transplant. The receptors come from a human patient who received a combined kidney and bone marrow transplant. The graft donor may have contributed some T cells.

The gene calls are TRBV11-2 and TRBJ1-1; a weak D match, TRBD1 (5 bases). Germline lookup yields CDR1 SGHAT and CDR2 FQNNGV. The V end was cut by 7 bases, the J end by 0 bases, with 9 bases between. The length of the CDR3 is 13 residues. The CDR3 sequence is CASIRALNTEAFF. The CDR3 DNA reads TGTGCCAGCATCAGGGCTCTGAACACTGAAGCTTTCTTT. The full variable domain, with the rest looked up from reference TRBV11-2 and TRBJ1-1, is EAGVAQSPRYKIIEKRQSVAFWCNPISGHATLYWYQQILGQGPKLLIQFQNNGVVDDSQLPKDRFSAERLKGVDSTLKIQPAKLEDSAVYLCASIRALNTEAFFGQGTRLTVV.

V gene TRBV7-3 combines with J gene TRBJ1-1; D is possibly TRBD1 (6 bases). The CDR3 is 14 residues long. The V end lost 2 bases, the J end lost 4 bases, and 11 bases lay between the germline ends. Germline V gene lookup returns CDR1 SGHTA and CDR2 FQGTGA. CDR3 sequence (DNA): TGTGCCAGCAGCTTACAGGGGTCGGGCACTGAAGCTTTCTTT. This codes for CASSLQGSGTEAFF.

This chain links TRBV10-3 with TRBJ2-7, with D maybe TRBD2 (5 bases). CDR1 ENHRY and CDR2 SYGVKD come from the germline V gene. The CDR3 has 12 amino acids. The V gene lost 5 bases and the J gene lost 7 bases, with 12 bases spanning the gap. The CDR3 bases are TGTGCCATCAGTACGCTCGGGGTGGAGCAGTACTTC. Its translation: CAISTLGVEQYF.

The chain combines TRBV19 with TRBJ2-7, with TRBD1 matching over 9 bases. Germline V gives CDR1 LNHDA, CDR2 SQIVND (reference sequence). J was trimmed by 4 bases and V by 6 bases; bases with no gene match: 10. CDR3 size: 15 residues. The CDR3 nucleotides read TGTGCCAGTAGGGGGGCCGGGACAGGGATGTACGAGCAGTACTTC. Amino acids: CASRGAGTGMYEQYF.

V usage is TRBV6-6 and J usage is TRBJ2-5; no definite D call. This CDR3 region has 11 residues. The germline CDR1 and CDR2 sequences are MNHNY and SVGAGI (reference sequence). V lost 6 bases, J lost 3 bases, and 5 bases lay in between. The DNA of the CDR3 is TGTGCCAGCAGGACTGAAGAGACCCAGTACTTC. Its translation is CASRTEETQYF.

As for this clone: Other nucleotide sequences from this sample produce the same CDR3. The chain joins TRBV19 to TRBJ2-5; TRBD1 matches 8 bases. After removal of 5 bases from V and 2 bases from J, the junction contained 1 base not matched to a gene. CDR3 length equals 13 residues. The germline V gene encodes CDR1 LNHDA and CDR2 SQIVND (reference sequence). This CDR3 is CASSGDRQETQYF. Written as DNA, the CDR3 is TGTGCCAGTAGTGGGGACAGGCAAGAGACCCAGTACTTC.

For the CDR3, the DNA is TGTGCCTGGAAATATACAGGGGCTGGAAACACCATATATTTT. Translation gives CAWKYTGAGNTIYF. The gene calls are TRBV30 and TRBJ1-3; TRBD1 agrees at 7 bases. V shed 4 bases, J shed 2 bases, and the junction held 5 bases outside the gene matches. The CDR3 covers 14 residues. Germline V CDR1 and CDR2: GTSNPN, SVGIG (reference sequence).